One and the same sample provided the 10 T cell receptor beta chains below, sequenced in a study of control samples from healthy donors and cancer patients. Method: immunoSEQ multiplex PCR; TCRdb's copy keeps in-frame clones and lacks some. The sample has 100,000 to 150,000 clones, around 92% seen once. The source material was blood. The receptors were gathered from a woman aged 45 to 65 in good health.

The gene calls are TRBV18 and TRBJ2-1, with 7 bases fitting TRBD2. The CDR3 covers 17 residues. Germline trimming cut 2 bases from V and 8 bases from J; bases unmatched to any gene: 15. CDR1 and CDR2 from the germline V gene are KGHSH and LQKENI. The CDR3 bases are TGTGCCAGCTCACCATTAAAACTAGCGCAAGCCCGGGATGAGCAGTTCTTC. Its translation is CASSPLKLAQARDEQFF.

CDR3: CASSPHVAGVVSEQYF. Here the CDR3 DNA reads TGTGCCAGCAGCCCTCACGTAGCGGGAGTAGTATCCGAGCAGTACTTC. This rearrangement joins TRBV7-2 to TRBJ2-7, with 9 bases lining up with TRBD2. Germline CDR1 SGHTA, CDR2 FQGNSA. V lost 5 bases to trimming and J lost 6 bases; unmatched junction nucleotides: 14. The CDR3 runs 16 residues.

This chain connects TRBV5-1 to TRBJ1-2; 9 positions match TRBD1. The CDR3 contains 16 residues. After removal of 0 bases from V and 3 bases from J, the junction contained 6 bases not matched to a gene. In germline, CDR1 is SGHRS, CDR2 YFSETQ. The CDR3 DNA follows: TGCGCCAGCAGCTTGGCTGGTACAGGGGGCGACTATGGCTACACCTTC. Translating gives CASSLAGTGGDYGYTF.

The chain links TRBV29-1 to TRBJ1-2; no firm D call. The CDR3 loop spans 12 amino acids. Per germline, CDR1 SQVTM and CDR2 ANQGSEA. Trimming took 4 bases from V and 6 from J, leaving 12 bases between them. The CDR3 DNA reads TGCAGCGTTGGGGAACCGAGCCATGGCTACACCTTC. Amino acid sequence: CSVGEPSHGYTF.

The chain has TRBV2 and TRBJ2-1, with no clear D. The V end lost 3 bases, the J end lost 7 bases, and 10 bases lay between the germline ends. The CDR3 covers 13 residues. Germline V CDR1 and CDR2: SNHLY, FYNNEI. The CDR3 reads CASSEDAWNEQFF. CDR3 nucleotides: TGTGCCAGCAGTGAGGACGCGTGGAATGAGCAGTTCTTC.

This clone appeared a single time. This chain uses TRBV2 with TRBJ2-1; 7 nucleotides agree with TRBD2. The CDR3 has 13 residues. Trimming at V came to 8 bases and at J to 0 bases, leaving 1 base not matched to a gene. CDR1 is SNHLY, CDR2 FYNNEI, per germline. The chain's CDR3 is CASRGSSYNEQFF. CDR3 DNA: TGTGCCAGCCGCGGGAGCTCCTACAATGAGCAGTTCTTC.

This chain connects TRBV9 to TRBJ1-2, with D hard to call. Per germline, CDR1 SGDLS and CDR2 YYNGEE. This CDR3 spans 14 amino acids. Trimming cost V 0 bases and J 2 bases, with 8 bases left between them. The CDR3 DNA sequence: TGTGCCAGCAGCGTAGCTTTGCAGAACTATGGCTACACCTTC. Encoded protein: CASSVALQNYGYTF.

The chain joins TRBV30 to TRBJ1-2, with D hard to call. The CDR3 has 15 amino acids. Germline V gene sequence: CDR1 GTSNPN, CDR2 SVGIG (reference sequence). V lost 3 bases, J lost 0 bases, and 14 bases lay in between. CDR3 sequence (DNA): TGTGCCTGGAGACCCCGTCAGGTTTCTAACTATGGCTACACCTTC. Residues: CAWRPRQVSNYGYTF. The full variable domain, its missing parts supplied by reference TRBV30 and TRBJ1-2, is SQTIHQWPATLVQPVGSPLSLECTVEGTSNPNLYWYRQAAGRGLQLLFYSVGIGQISSEVPQNLSASRPQDRQFILSSKKLLLSDSGFYLCAWRPRQVSNYGYTFGSGTRLTVV.

The chain couples TRBV27 to TRBJ1-3; D gene ambiguous. There are 15 residues in the CDR3. V was pared by 5 bases and J by 3 bases, with 14 bases between. Germline V lookup: CDR1 MNHEY, CDR2 SMNVEV (reference sequence). CDR3 amino acids: CASSPRWEDGNTIYF. The CDR3 DNA sequence: TGTGCCAGCAGTCCACGTTGGGAGGATGGAAACACCATATATTTT.

The chain combines TRBV7-9 with TRBJ1-4; the D is unclear. V gave up 5 bases and J gave up 8 bases, with 9 bases separating them. This CDR3 region has 12 residues. Germline CDR1 reads SEHNR; CDR2 reads FQNEAQ (reference sequence). The CDR3 DNA sequence: TGTGCCAGCAGCCTTATAGAGGAAAAACTGTTTTTT. It yields the protein CASSLIEEKLFF.